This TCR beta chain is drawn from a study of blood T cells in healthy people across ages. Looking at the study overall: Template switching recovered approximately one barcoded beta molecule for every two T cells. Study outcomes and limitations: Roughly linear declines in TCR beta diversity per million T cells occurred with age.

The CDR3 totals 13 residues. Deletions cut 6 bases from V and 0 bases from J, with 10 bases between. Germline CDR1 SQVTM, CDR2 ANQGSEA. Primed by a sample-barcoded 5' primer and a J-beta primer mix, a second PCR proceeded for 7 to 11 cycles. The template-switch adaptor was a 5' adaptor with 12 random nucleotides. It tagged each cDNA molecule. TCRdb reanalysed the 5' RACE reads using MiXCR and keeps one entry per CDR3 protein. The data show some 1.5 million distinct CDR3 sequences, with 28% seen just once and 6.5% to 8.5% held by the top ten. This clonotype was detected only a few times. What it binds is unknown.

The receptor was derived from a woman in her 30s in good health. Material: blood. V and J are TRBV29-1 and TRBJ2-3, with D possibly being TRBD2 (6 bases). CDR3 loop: CSVETRSTDTQYF. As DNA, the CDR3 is TGCAGCGTGGAGACTAGGAGCACAGATACGCAGTATTTT.